The clone carrying this T cell receptor (beta chain) has just one count. Trimming removed 0 bases from V and 2 bases from J, with 4 bases in between. The CDR3 runs to 13 residues. CDR1 and CDR2 (germline): LNHNV, YYDKDF (reference sequence). In TCRdb, the RT-PCR reads were re-called with MiXCR into one record per CDR3 protein. The sample gives 650,000 to 800,000 distinct CDR3 sequences, 12% to 15% of which show up once; 3.6% is in the top ten. The chain joins TRBV15 to TRBJ1-1; D is undetermined. Specimen: memory CD4+ T cells from blood. The receptor comes from a female donor in good health, serving as a healthy control. The CDR3 here is CATSRETNTEAFF. The CDR3 nucleotides read TGTGCCACCAGCAGAGAAACAAACACTGAAGCTTTCTTT.